This T cell receptor beta chain was identified during a study of blood T cell repertoires in COVID-19. On the study more broadly: Samples representing acute and convalescent COVID-19 were sourced from the United States, Italy and Spain. PBMCs, B-cell-depleted T cells, or T cells were the source of the cDNA or gDNA that made up the material.

How the authors handled the data: Using reference gene primer amplification, nucleated cell counts were estimated. Here immunoSEQ multiplex PCR was the method, and the copy in TCRdb shows in-frame clones only, minus some. V and J calls and clone size are those listed in that table; D and trimming were worked out from the DNA. The repertoire holds 270,000 or so clones, with 70% to 85% as singletons. Patients of the Seattle cohort, enrolled during active infection, were followed longitudinally. Germline CDR1 LGHDT, CDR2 YNNKEL (reference sequence). V was cut by 0 bases and J by 0 bases, with 6 bases left in between. This CDR3 comprises 15 residues.

The TCR was taken from a human donor with COVID-19, enrolled during active disease. The donor label of this sample is uncertain. The specimen sequenced was peripheral blood. The rearrangement uses TRBV3-1 (or the pseudogene TRBV3-2) and TRBJ1-3, with D unresolved. CDR3 residues: CASSQDRSSGNTIYF. The CDR3 DNA sequence: TGTGCCAGCAGCCAAGACCGCAGCTCTGGAAACACCATATATTTT.